This record covers a single T cell receptor beta chain. This entry belongs to a study of T cell changes during pregnancy in multiple sclerosis. Clones were sequenced by immunoSEQ multiplex PCR, and TCRdb holds only the in-frame ones, with some missing. The sample gives tens of thousands of clones, just over 90% of which show up once; around 2% is in the top ten. V lost 3 bases and J lost 0; bases outside the gene matches: 11. From germline, CDR1 is SGHKS and CDR2 YYEKEE (reference sequence). The CDR3 extends over 17 amino acids. The sequence derives from a female donor with multiple sclerosis, enrolled in a pregnancy study. Sequenced here: peripheral blood, sampled in the second trimester of pregnancy. This sequence joins TRBV5-5 and TRBJ1-1; 7 bases agree with TRBD1. CDR3 DNA sequence: TGTGCCAGCAGCTCGGCCTGGGCCACAGGGGTGAACACTGAAGCTTTCTTT. Encoded protein: CASSSAWATGVNTEAFF.